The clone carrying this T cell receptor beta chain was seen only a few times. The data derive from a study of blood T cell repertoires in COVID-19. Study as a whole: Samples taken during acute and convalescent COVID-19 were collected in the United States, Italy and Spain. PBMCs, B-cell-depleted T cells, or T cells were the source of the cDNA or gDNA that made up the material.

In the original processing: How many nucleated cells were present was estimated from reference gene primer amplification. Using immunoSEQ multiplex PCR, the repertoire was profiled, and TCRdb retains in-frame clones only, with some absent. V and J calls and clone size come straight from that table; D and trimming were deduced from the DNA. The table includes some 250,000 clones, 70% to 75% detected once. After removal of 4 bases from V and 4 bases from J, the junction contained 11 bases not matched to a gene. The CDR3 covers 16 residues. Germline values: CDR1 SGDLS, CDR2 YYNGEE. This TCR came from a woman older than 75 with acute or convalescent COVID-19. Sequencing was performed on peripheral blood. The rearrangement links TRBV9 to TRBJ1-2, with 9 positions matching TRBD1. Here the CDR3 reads CASSSRRQGDSYGYTF. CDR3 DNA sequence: TGTGCCAGCAGCTCCCGTAGACAGGGGGATTCCTATGGCTACACCTTC.